The 27 T cell receptor beta chains presented below share a single source sample, sequenced in a study of T cell repertoires in cytomegalovirus infection. These receptors lack a known antigen. From the reads, TCRdb called clonotypes with MiXCR, one entry per CDR3 protein. The table has hundreds of thousands of distinct CDR3 sequences, approximately 32% seen once; the top ten hold around 12%. Specimen: cultured CD8+ T cells from PBMCs, collected from culture after CMV antigen stimulation. The receptors come from a human donor in good health (CMV status not recorded). Some clones in this sample may be carry-over from other donors' samples.

The rearrangement joins TRBV6-1 to TRBJ2-7; no clear D. Per germline, CDR1 MNHNS and CDR2 SASEGT. Trimming took off 3 bases at V and 0 bases at J, with 12 bases between the two ends. The CDR3 extends over 15 amino acids. CDR3 in DNA: TGTGCCAGCAGTGAGGCGGTTCGTAGCTCCTACGAGCAGTACGTC. This codes for CASSEAVRSSYEQYV.

The rearrangement joins TRBV10-3 to TRBJ2-7; 7 bases map to TRBD2. CDR1 and CDR2 from the germline V gene are ENHRY and SYGVKD. The CDR3 totals 13 residues. J gave up 3 bases and V 6 bases, and 5 bases lay outside the gene matches. The CDR3 is CAISGGNYYEQYF. The CDR3 DNA reads as TGTGCCATCAGCGGGGGGAATTACTACGAGCAGTACTTC.

The chain joins TRBV18 to TRBJ2-1; the D gene could be TRBD1 or TRBD2 (6 bases each). Germline CDR1 reads KGHSH; CDR2 reads LQKENI. The CDR3 is 16 residues long. V was clipped by 3 bases and J by 3 bases, with 15 bases between them. The CDR3 DNA reads as TGTGCCAGCTCACCCCCTAGGGGGGTGGACTACAATGAGCAGTTCTTC. This sequence encodes CASSPPRGVDYNEQFF.

This clonotype was detected a few times. The chain employs TRBV10-3 and TRBJ2-1; 10 bases map to TRBD2. The junction had 17 bases not matched to a gene; V was cut back by 6 bases and J by 0 bases. The CDR3 runs to 20 residues. Germline V gives CDR1 ENHRY, CDR2 SYGVKD. CDR3 sequence (DNA): TGTGCCATCAGACCCCTGGGAACTAGCGGGACCTTTAGCTCCTACAATGAGCAGTTCTTC. Translating it yields CAIRPLGTSGTFSSYNEQFF.

This clonotype was counted between two and nine times. The chain carries TRBV7-9 and TRBJ2-3, with 10 bases lining up with TRBD2. Germline CDR1 reads SEHNR; CDR2 reads FQNEAQ (reference sequence). J lost 2 bases, V lost 2 bases, and 10 bases had no gene match. The CDR3 is 18 residues long. CDR3 in DNA: TGTGCCAGCAGCTTATCAGTTTCTAGCGGGGGTTCCACAGATACGCAGTATTTT. Translated, it gives CASSLSVSSGGSTDTQYF.

This clonotype was counted a few times. This chain joins TRBV27 and TRBJ1-1; D remains ambiguous. Trimming shortened V by 6 bases and J by 0 bases, and 14 bases separated the two germline ends. Germline assignment: CDR1 MNHEY and CDR2 SMNVEV (reference sequence). The CDR3 consists of 15 residues. The DNA of the CDR3 is TGTGCCAGCAGCACCAGACGGAACCTGAACACTGAAGCTTTCTTT. It specifies CASSTRRNLNTEAFF.

This chain connects TRBV6-1 to TRBJ1-5, with 8 bases lining up with TRBD1. The germline CDR1 and CDR2 sequences are MNHNS and SASEGT. V trimming: 4 bases; J trimming: 4 bases; junction bases outside the gene matches: 9. There are 16 residues in the CDR3. The CDR3 loop reads CASSVAGDRPNQPQHF. The CDR3 DNA is TGTGCCAGCAGTGTAGCGGGGGACAGGCCGAATCAGCCCCAGCATTTT.

This clonotype has only a few counts. The chain is built from TRBV10-3 and TRBJ2-1, with no clear D. The CDR3 extends over 16 amino acids. Trimming took 2 bases from V and 8 from J, leaving 19 bases between them. Germline CDR1 is ENHRY and CDR2 is SYGVKD. CDR3 sequence (DNA): TGTGCCATCAGTGAGCCAGGAGAGACCGCAGGATATGAGCAGTTCTTC. It encodes CAISEPGETAGYEQFF.

This clonotype has only a few counts. This sequence joins TRBV7-9 and TRBJ1-5, with D unclear. This CDR3 is built from 14 residues. The V end lost 4 bases, the J end lost 4 bases, and 11 bases lay between the germline ends. Germline V lookup: CDR1 SEHNR, CDR2 FQNEAQ (reference sequence). CDR3 amino acids: CASSSSSYNQPQHF. In nucleotides, the CDR3 is TGTGCCAGCAGCTCGTCCTCCTATAATCAGCCCCAGCATTTT. Using reference TRBV7-9 and TRBJ1-5 for the parts outside the CDR3, the full variable domain is DTGVSQNPRHKITKRGQNVTFRCDPISEHNRLYWYRQTLGQGPEFLTYFQNEAQLEKSRLLSDRFSAERPKGSFSTLEIQRTEQGDSAMYLCASSSSSYNQPQHFGDGTRLSIL.

On this clonotype itself: The junction differs from germline at one of its ends, possibly a read error. The J gene is TRBJ1-2, the V gene TRBV20-1; TRBD1 matches 10 bases. This CDR3 is built from 15 residues. Germline V CDR1 and CDR2: DFQATT, SNEGSKA (reference sequence). The CDR3 DNA follows: TGCAGTGCGAGAGACCTGGACAGGGGGAGTGGAGGCTACACCTTC. The encoded protein is CSARDLDRGSGGYTF.

The chain joins TRBV6-2 or TRBV6-3 to TRBJ1-6; D is undetermined. Germline CDR1 reads MNHEY; CDR2 reads SVGEGT. This CDR3 comprises 19 residues. Trimming cost V 4 bases and J 0 bases, with 19 bases left between them. The DNA for the CDR3 is TGTGCCAGCAGTTCGTCCAGGATACCCCTGAGCTCCTATAATTCACCCCTCCACTTT. It is translated as CASSSSRIPLSSYNSPLHF.

The rearrangement uses TRBV7-9 and TRBJ2-1, with TRBD2 identical over 10 bases. The CDR3 has 16 amino acids. J was trimmed by 7 bases and V by 4 bases; bases with no gene match: 10. Germline loops: CDR1 SEHNR, CDR2 FQNEAQ (reference sequence). The CDR3 DNA sequence: TGTGCCAGCAGCTCCCCAGCGGGGGGGCCGGGGAATGAGCAGTTCTTC. It codes for CASSSPAGGPGNEQFF.

In regard to this clonotype: This sequence may be a read error, since a much larger clone differs from it by one base. The chain employs TRBV7-6 and TRBJ1-1; possible D gene TRBD1, 6 bases. The CDR3 sequence is 14 residues long. Trimming cost V 5 bases and J 7 bases, with 17 bases left between them. The germline V gene has CDR1 SGHVS and CDR2 FNYEAQ. This CDR3 reads CASSEKGGYNEAFF. CDR3 DNA sequence: TGTGCCAGCAGCGAAAAGGGGGGCTACAATGAAGCTTTCTTT. The whole variable domain, filled in from reference TRBV7-6 and TRBJ1-1, reads GAGVSQSPRYKVTKRGQDVALRCDPISGHVSLYWYRQALGQGPEFLTYFNYEAQQDKSGLPNDRFSAERPEGSISTLTIQRTEQRDSAMYRCASSEKGGYNEAFFGQGTRLTVV.

This clonotype was observed at least ten times. The chain links TRBV7-6 to TRBJ1-4, with no clear D. The CDR3 loop spans 15 amino acids. Germline V CDR1 and CDR2: SGHVS, FNYEAQ. V lost 5 bases and J 5 bases, leaving 15 bases between the germline ends. This CDR3 reads CASSAKPETNEKLFF. In DNA, the CDR3 is TGTGCCAGCAGCGCCAAACCAGAGACAAATGAAAAACTGTTTTTT. Supplemented by reference TRBV7-6 and TRBJ1-4, the full variable domain reads GAGVSQSPRYKVTKRGQDVALRCDPISGHVSLYWYRQALGQGPEFLTYFNYEAQQDKSGLPNDRFSAERPEGSISTLTIQRTEQRDSAMYRCASSAKPETNEKLFFGSGTQLSVL.

V gene TRBV13 combines with J gene TRBJ2-1; 15 bases align to TRBD2. This CDR3 is 16 amino acids long. Per germline, CDR1 PRHDT and CDR2 FYEKMQ (reference sequence). Trimming at V came to 4 bases and at J to 7 bases, leaving 5 bases not matched to a gene. Here the CDR3 reads CASSSRTSGGANEQFF. CDR3 nucleotides: TGTGCCAGCAGCTCCCGGACTAGCGGGGGGGCGAATGAGCAGTTCTTC.

This clonotype was recorded a few times. CDR3 DNA: TGTGCCAGTAGTATGACAACTAGGGGCAATCAGCCCCAGCATTTT. Protein sequence: CASSMTTRGNQPQHF. The gene calls are TRBV19 and TRBJ1-5; D is ambiguous. Germline CDR1 reads LNHDA; CDR2 reads SQIVND (reference sequence). The ends were cut back, 3 bases at V and 2 bases at J, with 11 bases in the middle. The CDR3 totals 15 residues.

V and J are TRBV12-5 and TRBJ2-1, with D possibly being TRBD1 (6 bases). The V and J ends lost 3 bases and 12 bases respectively, with 9 bases between them. Germline CDR1 and CDR2: LGHNT and FRNRAP. The CDR3 length is 11 residues. The DNA for the CDR3 is TGTGCTAGTGGTTTACAGGGCCTGCAGTTCTTC. It codes for CASGLQGLQFF.

The chain employs TRBV7-6 and TRBJ2-1; D is perhaps TRBD2 (6 bases). Trimming removed 1 base from V and 8 bases from J, with 15 bases in between. Germline V gene lookup returns CDR1 SGHVS and CDR2 FNYEAQ. The length of the CDR3 is 15 residues. CDR3 nucleotide sequence: TGTGCCAGCAGCTTAGTAGGGGTAGGGGAGGATGAGCAGTTCTTC. Translation: CASSLVGVGEDEQFF.

This sequence joins TRBV7-8 and TRBJ1-2; D is unclear. CDR1 is SGHVS, CDR2 FQNEAQ, per germline. The length of the CDR3 is 14 residues. Trimming took 1 base from V and 5 from J, leaving 11 bases between them. The CDR3: CASSLGWQFYGYTF. The DNA of the CDR3 is TGTGCCAGCAGCTTAGGTTGGCAGTTTTATGGCTACACCTTC.

The chain employs TRBV14 and TRBJ2-7; D assignment may be TRBD1 or TRBD2 (5 bases each). Germline loops: CDR1 SGHDN, CDR2 FVKESK. V was trimmed by 4 bases and J by 1 base, leaving 14 bases between them. There are 15 residues in the CDR3. CDR3 DNA sequence: TGTGCCAGCAGCCCTAGAGGCAGGGAGTCCTACGAGCAGTACTTC. It yields the protein CASSPRGRESYEQYF.

The rearrangement links TRBV28 to TRBJ1-1; D uncertain. The CDR3 consists of 15 residues. Per the germline V gene, CDR1 is MDHEN and CDR2 is SYDVKM. Trimming shortened V by 5 bases and J by 4 bases, and 17 bases separated the two germline ends. The CDR3 DNA sequence: TGTGCCAGCAGTCCTCTCGGGCCTTTGGGCACTGAAGCTTTCTTT. Protein: CASSPLGPLGTEAFF.

Only a few counts were recorded for this clonotype. The chain has TRBV6-6 and TRBJ2-5, with a possible D match to TRBD1 (6 bases). From germline, CDR1 is MNHNY and CDR2 SVGAGI (reference sequence). Deletions cut 0 bases from V and 2 bases from J, with 19 bases between. The CDR3 runs to 18 residues. CDR3 bases: TGTGCCAGCAGTTACTCACTATTAGGCCAGGGGCCACAAGAGACCCAGTACTTC. Translated: CASSYSLLGQGPQETQYF.

This clonotype was recorded once. V is TRBV28 and J is TRBJ2-1; D ambiguous. CDR1 and CDR2 from the germline V gene are MDHEN and SYDVKM. This CDR3 comprises 12 residues. The V end lost 7 bases, the J end lost 7 bases, and 11 bases lay between the germline ends. The CDR3 loop reads CASTFPANEQFF. CDR3 DNA: TGTGCCAGCACCTTCCCCGCAAATGAGCAGTTCTTC.

V is TRBV24-1 and J is TRBJ2-1; D not certain. CDR1 is KGHDR and CDR2 is SFDVKD in the germline V gene. The length of the CDR3 is 14 residues. Deletions cut 3 bases from V and 5 bases from J, with 10 bases between. CDR3 DNA: TGTGCCACCAGTGATCAGAACCTAAACAATGAGCAGTTCTTC. This translates into CATSDQNLNNEQFF.

This chain connects TRBV27 to TRBJ1-2; D not certain. V lost 3 bases, J lost 3 bases, and 8 bases lay in between. The CDR3 contains 13 residues. Germline loops: CDR1 MNHEY, CDR2 SMNVEV (reference sequence). This chain's CDR3 is CASSFSRYYGYTF. The DNA for the CDR3 is TGTGCCAGCAGTTTTTCCAGATACTATGGCTACACCTTC.

On this clonotype: The junction and the germline gene differ at one end; a read error may be behind it. The J gene is TRBJ1-2, the V gene TRBV7-6; TRBD1 aligns across 8 bases. The CDR3 is made up of 13 amino acids. Germline V gene lookup returns CDR1 SGHVS and CDR2 FNYEAQ. CDR3 sequence reads: CTSSNRTGSGYTF. CDR3 sequence (DNA): TGTACCAGCAGCAACCGGACAGGGAGTGGCTACACCTTC.

This clonotype appeared many times. The chain has TRBV7-2 and TRBJ2-1; D perhaps matches TRBD1 (5 bases). Germline CDR1 SGHTA, CDR2 FQGNSA. This CDR3 spans 13 amino acids. The ends were cut back, 3 bases at V and 4 bases at J, with 7 bases in the middle. The CDR3 spells CASSLNRYNEQFF. The CDR3 DNA is TGTGCCAGCAGCTTGAACAGGTACAATGAGCAGTTCTTC.